This T cell receptor beta chain was sequenced for a study of shared clonotypes between healthy human individuals. On the study more broadly: Three plates each covered CD4 naive and memory; CD8 naive two, CD8 memory one.

Study results and caveats: Clonotypes that were shared across a handful of donors made up roughly 5% of naive CD4 clonotypes.

Naive CD8 cells lacked CD45RO, underwent positive selection for CCR7 and left out terminally differentiated effector memory CD45RA+ cells. The CDR3 has 16 amino acids. V gave up 4 bases and J gave up 4 bases; unmatched junction bases: 5. CDR1 and CDR2 (germline): SEHNR, FQNEAQ (reference sequence). In the study's own analysis: There were no quality scores in the junction-only immunoSEQ sequences, so filtering differed. TCRdb keeps only in-frame clones here, not all; method: immunoSEQ multiplex PCR. V and J calls and clone size are given by that table; D and trimming were obtained from the DNA. Counted here are around 580,000 clones, 95% to 98% occurring once; the ten biggest clones make up 0.3%. Regarding this clone: Antigen unknown.

The TCR was taken from a man aged 25-45 years in good health. The chain links TRBV7-9 to TRBJ2-1, with 12 bases matching TRBD2. Material: naive CD8+ T cells sorted from blood. This CDR3 is CASSWRTSGVYNEQFF. The CDR3 DNA reads as TGTGCCAGCAGCTGGCGGACTAGCGGGGTTTACAATGAGCAGTTCTTC. Together with reference TRBV7-9 and TRBJ2-1, the CDR3 gives the full variable domain: DTGVSQNPRHKITKRGQNVTFRCDPISEHNRLYWYRQTLGQGPEFLTYFQNEAQLEKSRLLSDRFSAERPKGSFSTLEIQRTEQGDSAMYLCASSWRTSGVYNEQFFGPGTRLTVL.